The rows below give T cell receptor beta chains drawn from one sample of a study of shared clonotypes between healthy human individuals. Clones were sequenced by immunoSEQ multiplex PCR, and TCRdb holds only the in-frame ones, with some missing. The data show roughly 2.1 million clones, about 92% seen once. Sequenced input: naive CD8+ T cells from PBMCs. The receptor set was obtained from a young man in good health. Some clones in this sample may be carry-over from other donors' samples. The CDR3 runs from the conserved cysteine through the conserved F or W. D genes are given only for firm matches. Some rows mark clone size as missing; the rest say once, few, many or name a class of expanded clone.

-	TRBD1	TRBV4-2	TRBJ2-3	CASSQELDREIVDTQYF	TGTGCCAGCAGCCAAGAGCTAGACAGGGAGATTGTAGATACGCAGTATTTT
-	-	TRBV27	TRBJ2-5	CARNSNLLKNQETQYF	TGTGCCAGAAACTCTAACCTCCTGAAGAACCAAGAGACCCAGTACTTC
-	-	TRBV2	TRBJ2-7	CASSEWGAVGRGRREGPDEQYF	TGTGCCAGCAGTGAATGGGGTGCCGTTGGGAGGGGGCGCAGGGAAGGACCCGACGAGCAGTACTTC
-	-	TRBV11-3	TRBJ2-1	CASSQRQGPYNEQFF	TGTGCCAGCAGCCAAAGGCAGGGTCCCTACAATGAGCAGTTCTTC
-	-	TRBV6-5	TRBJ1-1	CASSSLLRVNTEAFF	TGTGCCAGCAGTTCCCTCTTGCGGGTGAACACTGAAGCTTTCTTT
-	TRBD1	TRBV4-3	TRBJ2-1	CASSQDRTGGNEQFF	TGCGCCAGCAGCCAAGATCGTACAGGGGGGAATGAGCAGTTCTTC
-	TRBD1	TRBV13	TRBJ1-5	CASSSGQGANQPQHF	TGTGCCAGCAGCTCGGGACAGGGGGCCAATCAGCCCCAGCATTTT
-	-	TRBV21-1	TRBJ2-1	CASSRAWIGTYNEQFF	TGTGCCAGCAGCAGAGCTTGGATAGGTACTTACAATGAGCAGTTCTTC
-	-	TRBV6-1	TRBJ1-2	CASSEIVAANYGYTF	TGTGCCAGCAGTGAGATCGTCGCTGCCAACTATGGCTACACCTTC
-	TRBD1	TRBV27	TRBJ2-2	CASSSETYNRQGSNTGELFF	TGTGCCAGCAGTTCCGAAACATATAATCGACAGGGATCTAACACCGGGGAGCTGTTTTTT
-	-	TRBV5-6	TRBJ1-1	CASSLASGLWAGAFF	TGTGCCAGCAGCTTGGCGAGTGGTTTATGGGCGGGAGCTTTCTTT
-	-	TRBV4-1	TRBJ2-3	CASSQDPLGTLGDTQYF	TGCGCCAGCAGCCAAGACCCTTTGGGGACCTTGGGAGATACGCAGTATTTT
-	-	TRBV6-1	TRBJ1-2	CASRETESYGYTF	TGTGCCAGCAGGGAGACAGAATCCTATGGCTACACCTTC
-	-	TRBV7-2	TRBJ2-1	CASSPSWASTSDEQFF	TGTGCCAGCAGCCCCAGTTGGGCCTCCACATCTGATGAGCAGTTCTTC
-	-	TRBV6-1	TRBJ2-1	CASSELGPDNEQFF	TGTGCCAGCAGTGAACTTGGCCCGGACAATGAGCAGTTCTTC
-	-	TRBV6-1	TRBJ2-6	CASSEYSRSGANVLTF	TGTGCCAGCAGTGAATATTCCAGGTCTGGGGCCAACGTCCTGACTTTC
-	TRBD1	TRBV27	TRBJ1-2	CASSGVTKDRVNYGYTF	TGTGCCAGCAGTGGAGTCACAAAGGACAGGGTTAACTATGGCTACACCTTC
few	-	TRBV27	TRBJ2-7	CASSPAGPPEQYF	TGTGCCAGCAGTCCGGCCGGTCCTCCCGAGCAGTACTTC
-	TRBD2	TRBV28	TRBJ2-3	CASHFRSGSSDTQYF	TGTGCCAGCCACTTTCGTAGCGGGAGTTCAGATACGCAGTATTTT